This TCR beta chain stems from a study of T cell changes during pregnancy in multiple sclerosis. The method was immunoSEQ multiplex PCR; TCRdb's version includes in-frame clones alone and lacks a portion of them. The table includes roughly 100,000 clones, 92% detected once. The CDR3 has 13 residues. Germline-derived CDR1 and CDR2 are MDHEN and SYDVKM. Between the trimmed V and J ends, which lost 3 bases and 7 bases, there was a span of 12 bases. V gene TRBV28 combines with J gene TRBJ1-2, with D hard to call. The sequencing used peripheral blood, collected after pregnancy. This TCR was recovered from a female donor with multiple sclerosis, enrolled in a pregnancy study. CDR3 loop: CASSFGILGGYTF. The CDR3 bases are TGTGCCAGCAGTTTCGGGATTTTGGGTGGCTACACCTTC.